Below, 6 T cell receptor beta chains from the same sample are listed, as sequenced in a study of T cells in Graves' hyperthyroidism and ophthalmopathy. TCR beta CDR3 sequences were amplified from RNA transcripts. An initial round of RT-PCR targeting the TCR CDR3 relied on the HTBI primer set. TCRdb redid the calling of the multiplex PCR reads with MiXCR, one entry per CDR3 protein. Among more than 350,000 distinct CDR3 sequences listed, 14% were seen once. The sequenced material came from blood. All receptors come from a woman between 25 and 40 years old with Graves' ophthalmopathy.

This clonotype was counted ten times or more. The genes are TRBV28 and TRBJ1-2; D not certain. Germline V gene sequence: CDR1 MDHEN, CDR2 SYDVKM. The CDR3 is made up of 12 amino acids. V lost 7 bases and J lost 7, with 13 bases in between. CDR3 sequence reads: CASITGLSGYTF. The CDR3 DNA reads TGTGCCAGCATAACGGGTCTATCTGGCTACACCTTC.

Of note for this clonotype: A much larger clone sits a single nucleotide away, making a read error possible. This chain connects TRBV7-8 to TRBJ1-1, with D tentatively TRBD1 (6 bases). The CDR3 covers 16 residues. Germline V gene lookup returns CDR1 SGHVS and CDR2 FQNEAQ. DNA for the CDR3: TGTGCCAGCAGCTTTCGCCGTAGGGGGGCGAACACTGAAGCTTCCTTT. Translating it yields CASSFRRRGANTEASF.

This clonotype was seen a handful of times. The gene calls are TRBV4-2 and TRBJ1-1; the D is unclear. Germline V gene data show CDR1 as LGHNA and CDR2 as YNFKEQ. The CDR3 is 15 residues long. V shed 0 bases and J shed 1 base, with 9 bases lying between them. The CDR3 DNA sequence: TGTGCCAGCAGCCAAGATTACAATAAGAACACTGAAGCTTTCTTT. This encodes CASSQDYNKNTEAFF.

This clonotype has just one count. The chain joins TRBV3-1 to TRBJ1-4; no reliable D call. The ends were cut back, 0 bases at V and 12 bases at J, with 8 bases in the middle. This CDR3 contains 12 residues. CDR1 and CDR2 from the germline V gene are LGHDT and YNNKEL (reference sequence). The DNA for the CDR3 is TGTGCCAGCAGCCAAGATGTGCAGCAACTGTTTTTT. This gives the protein CASSQDVQQLFF.

This clonotype has ten or more counts. The chain couples TRBV12-3 or TRBV12-4 to TRBJ1-1, with D possibly matching TRBD1 (5 bases). The CDR3 is 13 residues long. Trimming took 5 bases from V and 5 from J, leaving 12 bases between them. This chain's CDR3 is CASSRQGSTEAFF. The CDR3 DNA reads as TGTGCCAGCAGTAGGCAGGGAAGTACTGAAGCTTTCTTT.

V usage is TRBV5-1 and J usage is TRBJ1-1; D is perhaps TRBD1 (5 bases). Germline-derived CDR1 and CDR2 are SGHRS and YFSETQ. Trimming removed 4 bases at V and 5 bases at J, with 18 bases between. The CDR3 runs to 15 residues. Here the CDR3 DNA reads TGCGCCAGCAGCCCAGGATTTCAGGGTAGGACTGAAGCTTTCTTT. Translating it yields CASSPGFQGRTEAFF. Full variable domain (outside the CDR3, taken from reference TRBV5-1 and TRBJ1-1): KAGVTQTPRYLIKTRGQQVTLSCSPISGHRSVSWYQQTPGQGLQFLFEYFSETQRNKGNFPGRFSGRQFSNSRSEMNVSTLELGDSALYLCASSPGFQGRTEAFFGQGTRLTVV.